One sample yielded the 7 T cell receptor beta chains listed below, sequenced in a study of molecular identifiers for immune sequencing clone quantification. TCRdb processed the PCR reads anew with MiXCR; each CDR3 protein has one entry. The table shows approximately 630,000 distinct CDR3 sequences, with 25% occurring only once. Sequenced material: naive CD8+ T cells from blood, with Jurkat cell RNA spiked in. Subset here: FACS-sorted CD8+CD4-CCR7+CD45RA+ naive T cells. These receptors were collected from a human donor in good health. Some libraries in this study had Jurkat cell RNA spiked in.

The chain uses TRBV5-6 and TRBJ2-1; 9 bases agree with TRBD1. Germline assignment: CDR1 SGHDT and CDR2 YYEEEE. J was trimmed by 10 bases and V by 3 bases; bases with no gene match: 8. This CDR3 contains 14 residues. The CDR3 reads CASSYGTGLMEQFF. CDR3 bases: TGTGCCAGCAGCTACGGGACAGGGCTGATGGAGCAGTTCTTC.

V is TRBV20-1 and J is TRBJ2-7; D is ambiguous. CDR1 DFQATT and CDR2 SNEGSKA come from the germline V gene (reference sequence). Trimming removed 3 bases at V and 2 bases at J, with 11 bases between. The CDR3 is 13 residues long. CDR3: CSARVSDTYEQYF. CDR3 nucleotides: TGCAGTGCTAGGGTTTCAGATACCTACGAGCAGTACTTC.

This clonotype was seen a few times. The rearrangement joins TRBV7-2 to TRBJ2-7, with 11 positions matching TRBD2. Trimming cost V 1 base and J 7 bases; bases outside gene matches: 6. Germline V gene lookup returns CDR1 SGHTA and CDR2 FQGNSA. The CDR3 runs 15 residues. As DNA, the CDR3 is TGTGCCAGCAGCTTAGGGACTAGCGGGTTCGGGGAGCAGTACTTC. Translation: CASSLGTSGFGEQYF.

This clonotype showed up many times. The chain has TRBV7-9 and TRBJ2-7, with D tentatively TRBD1 or TRBD2 (5 bases each). The CDR3 covers 15 residues. Germline values: CDR1 SEHNR, CDR2 FQNEAQ (reference sequence). Trimming stripped 4 bases from V and 2 bases from J, with 15 bases between. The CDR3: CASSSRDVGAYEQYF. The CDR3 DNA is TGTGCCAGCAGCTCCCGGGACGTAGGAGCCTACGAGCAGTACTTC.

The rearrangement joins TRBV19 to TRBJ1-5; 9 nucleotides match TRBD1. CDR1 is LNHDA and CDR2 is SQIVND in the germline V gene (reference sequence). V dropped 1 base and J dropped 2; count of bases not matched to a gene: 9. The CDR3 runs 18 residues. CDR3 sequence reads: CASSIGTGETLGNQPQHF. In DNA, the CDR3 is TGTGCCAGTAGTATAGGGACAGGGGAGACTTTGGGCAATCAGCCCCAGCATTTT.

This clonotype has ten or more counts. This sequence joins TRBV5-1 and TRBJ2-7, with unresolved D. Deletions cut 2 bases from V and 3 bases from J, with 6 bases between. In germline, CDR1 is SGHRS, CDR2 YFSETQ. The CDR3 extends over 12 amino acids. CDR3 amino acids: CASSFDNYEQYF. The CDR3 nucleotides read TGCGCCAGCAGCTTTGACAACTACGAGCAGTACTTC.

In the case of this clonotype: A much larger clone lies one base from this, so it may be a read error. The genes are TRBV4-1 and TRBJ2-3, with TRBD2 matching over 8 bases. Germline V gene lookup returns CDR1 MGHRA and CDR2 YSYEKL. The V and J ends lost 8 bases and 4 bases, in that order; junction bases with no gene match: 11. The CDR3 is 15 residues long. The CDR3 is CASSGPAGEPDTQYF. CDR3 nucleotides: TGCGCCAGCTCCGGACCAGCGGGAGAGCCAGATACGCAGTATTTT.